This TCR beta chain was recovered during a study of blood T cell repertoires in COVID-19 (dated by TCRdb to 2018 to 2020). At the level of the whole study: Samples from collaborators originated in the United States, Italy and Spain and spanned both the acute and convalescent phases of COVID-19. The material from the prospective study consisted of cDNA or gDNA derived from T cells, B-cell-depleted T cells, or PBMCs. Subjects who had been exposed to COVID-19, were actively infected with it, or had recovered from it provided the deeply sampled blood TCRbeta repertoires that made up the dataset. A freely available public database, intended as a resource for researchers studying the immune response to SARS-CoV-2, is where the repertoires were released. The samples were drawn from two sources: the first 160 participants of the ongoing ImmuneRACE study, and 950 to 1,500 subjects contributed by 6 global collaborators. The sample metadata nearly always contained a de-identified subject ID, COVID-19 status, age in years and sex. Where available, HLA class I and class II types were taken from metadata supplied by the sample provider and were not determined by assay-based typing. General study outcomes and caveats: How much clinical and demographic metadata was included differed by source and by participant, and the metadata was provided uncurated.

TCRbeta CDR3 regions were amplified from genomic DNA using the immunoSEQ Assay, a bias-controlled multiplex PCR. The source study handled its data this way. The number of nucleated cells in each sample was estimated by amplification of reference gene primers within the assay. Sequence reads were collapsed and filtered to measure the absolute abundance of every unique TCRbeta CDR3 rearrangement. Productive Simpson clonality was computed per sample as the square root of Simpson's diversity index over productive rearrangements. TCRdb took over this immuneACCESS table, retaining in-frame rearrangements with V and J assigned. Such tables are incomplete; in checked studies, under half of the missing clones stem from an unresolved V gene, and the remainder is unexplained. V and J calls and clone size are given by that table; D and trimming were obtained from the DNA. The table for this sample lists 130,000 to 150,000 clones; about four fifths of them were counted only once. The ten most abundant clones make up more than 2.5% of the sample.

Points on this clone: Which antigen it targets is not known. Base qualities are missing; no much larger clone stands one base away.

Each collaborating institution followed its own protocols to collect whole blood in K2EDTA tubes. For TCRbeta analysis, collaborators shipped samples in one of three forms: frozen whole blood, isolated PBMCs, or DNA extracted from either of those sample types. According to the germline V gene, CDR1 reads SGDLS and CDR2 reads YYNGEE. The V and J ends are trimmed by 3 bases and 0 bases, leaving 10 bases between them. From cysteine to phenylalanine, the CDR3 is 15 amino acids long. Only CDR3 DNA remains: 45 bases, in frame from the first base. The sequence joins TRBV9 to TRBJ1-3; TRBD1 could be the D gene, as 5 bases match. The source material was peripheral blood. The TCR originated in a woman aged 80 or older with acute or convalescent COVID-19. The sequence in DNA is TGTGCCAGCAGCGGAAGACAGAGCTCTGGAAACACCATATATTTT. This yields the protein CASSGRQSSGNTIYF.